The sequence of this TCR beta chain was determined in a study of PD-1 blockade in classical Hodgkin lymphoma. General study results and limits: The drivers behind the repertoire differences, possibly disease activity or prior therapy, remain undefined. Reported findings placed baseline TCR diversity lower in newly diagnosed patients (compared with healthy donors).

Stated time point: newly diagnosed, previously untreated cHL patient sample. To note about this clone: The antigen is not known.

Clones were read by immunoSEQ multiplex PCR, and TCRdb kept only the in-frame ones, dropping some. The table lists around 25,000 clones, 94% of them singletons. CDR3 length equals 14 residues. Germline CDR1 reads SNHLY; CDR2 reads FYNNEI. V was shortened by 6 bases and J by 1 base, with 12 bases between the two germline ends. Sequenced sample: peripheral blood mononuclear cells (PBMCs). The chain uses TRBV2 and TRBJ1-1, with D possibly being TRBD1 (5 bases). The clonotype was recovered from a human donor with classical Hodgkin lymphoma. This chain's CDR3 is CASSHGDGNTEAFF. In DNA, the CDR3 is TGTGCCAGCAGCCACGGGGACGGGAACACTGAAGCTTTCTTT.